Below are 28 T cell receptor beta chains sequenced from a single sample in a study of vaccination and CD4 T cells after COVID-19. TCRdb recomputed calls from the PCR reads with MiXCR, one row per CDR3 protein. The sample includes 25,000 or so distinct CDR3 sequences, over 40% of them seen just once. Sequenced here: CD4+ T cells from blood, sampled before SARS-CoV-2 vaccination. These TCRs come from a human donor who had recovered from COVID-19.

The chain combines TRBV7-2 with TRBJ2-7, with 12 nucleotides matching TRBD2. This CDR3 spans 15 amino acids. The V gene's germline CDR1 is SGHTA and CDR2 FQGNSA. V gave up 4 bases and J gave up 3 bases; unmatched junction bases: 4. CDR3: CASSWRTSGNYEQYF. In DNA form, the CDR3 reads TGTGCCAGCAGCTGGCGGACTAGCGGGAACTACGAGCAGTACTTC.

The CDR3 region is CASSEALIAPYEQYF. The CDR3 nucleotides are TGTGCCAGCAGTGAAGCGCTAATCGCCCCCTACGAGCAGTACTTC. V is TRBV2 and J is TRBJ2-7; D is undetermined. CDR3 length equals 15 residues. Germline V lookup: CDR1 SNHLY, CDR2 FYNNEI. Trimming pared 0 bases from V and 2 bases from J, leaving 11 bases between.

The chain links TRBV20-1 to TRBJ2-1; 11 bases are shared with TRBD2. From germline, CDR1 is DFQATT and CDR2 SNEGSKA (reference sequence). The CDR3 totals 16 residues. With 0 bases clipped from V and 6 bases from J, the junction kept 7 bases outside the gene matches. The CDR3 DNA reads TGCAGTGCTAGAGATAGGACTAGCGGGCCCCGCAATGAGCAGTTCTTC. Protein: CSARDRTSGPRNEQFF.

The chain uses TRBV20-1 and TRBJ2-4; TRBD2 aligns across 7 bases. J gave up 2 bases and V 0 bases, and 7 bases lay outside the gene matches. Germline CDR1 DFQATT, CDR2 SNEGSKA (reference sequence). The CDR3 sequence is 16 residues long. CDR3: CSARDFAGVTKNIQYF. CDR3 coding DNA: TGCAGTGCTAGAGATTTTGCGGGAGTCACCAAAAACATTCAGTACTTC.

The chain is built from TRBV6-5 and TRBJ2-7; D is undetermined. The CDR3 extends over 15 amino acids. Trimming left V 0 bases short and J 0 bases short, with 9 bases between. The germline CDR1 and CDR2 sequences are MNHEY and SVGAGI. CDR3 in amino acids: CASSYSYLGSYEQYF. CDR3 nucleotide sequence: TGTGCCAGCAGTTACTCTTACCTCGGCTCCTACGAGCAGTACTTC.

The chain couples TRBV19 to TRBJ1-2; D remains ambiguous. The CDR3 is 14 amino acids. CDR1 LNHDA and CDR2 SQIVND come from the germline V gene (reference sequence). V was shortened by 3 bases and J by 4 bases, with 12 bases between the two germline ends. As DNA, the CDR3 is TGTGCCAGTAGTATCGGGATCGAGACCTATGGCTACACCTTC. Translation: CASSIGIETYGYTF. Full variable domain (remainder filled in from reference TRBV19 and TRBJ1-2): DGGITQSPKYLFRKEGQNVTLSCEQNLNHDAMYWYRQDPGQGLRLIYYSQIVNDFQKGDIAEGYSVSREKKESFPLTVTSAQKNPTAFYLCASSIGIETYGYTFGSGTRLTVV.

The J gene is TRBJ1-3, the V gene TRBV18; D remains unclear. This CDR3 is built from 15 residues. The V end was cut by 2 bases, the J end by 0 bases, with 8 bases between. Germline CDR1 KGHSH, CDR2 LQKENI. Here the CDR3 DNA reads TGTGCCAGCTCACCATGGGTGAGCTCTGGAAACACCATATATTTT. Protein sequence: CASSPWVSSGNTIYF.

This chain links TRBV7-8 with TRBJ2-2, with no clear D. Germline CDR1 reads SGHVS; CDR2 reads FQNEAQ. V lost 3 bases and J 4 bases, leaving 3 bases between the germline ends. This CDR3 contains 12 residues. The CDR3 DNA reads TGTGCCAGCAGCTTGGTCACCGGGGAGCTGTTTTTT. It is translated as CASSLVTGELFF.

The chain is built from TRBV6-1 and TRBJ2-5; D perhaps matches TRBD1 (6 bases). Trimming shortened V by 4 bases and J by 5 bases, and 20 bases separated the two germline ends. The CDR3 loop spans 16 amino acids. Germline V gene data show CDR1 as MNHNS and CDR2 as SASEGT. CDR3 sequence (DNA): TGTGCCAGCAGTGCCGACTTTCTGGGGGCGAGGGAGACCCAGTACTTC. Translated: CASSADFLGARETQYF.

This chain joins TRBV19 and TRBJ1-1; TRBD1 agrees at 9 bases. Unmatched junction bases numbered 6, after V lost 9 bases and J lost 4 bases. This CDR3 comprises 13 residues. Germline V gene data show CDR1 as LNHDA and CDR2 as SQIVND (reference sequence). The DNA of the CDR3 is TGTGCCAGCGGACAGGGGCGATCCACTGAAGCTTTCTTT. This translates into CASGQGRSTEAFF.

This clonotype came up a few times. The chain is built from TRBV19 and TRBJ2-6; 11 nucleotides match TRBD1. This CDR3 is 16 amino acids long. J gave up 2 bases and V 10 bases, and 7 bases lay outside the gene matches. Germline lookup yields CDR1 LNHDA and CDR2 SQIVND (reference sequence). CDR3 in DNA: TGTGCCACGTCCGGGACAGGGGGGGCTGGGGCCAACGTCCTGACTTTC. The encoded protein is CATSGTGGAGANVLTF.

V gene TRBV6-1 combines with J gene TRBJ2-4; perhaps TRBD2 as D (5 bases). The CDR3 is 15 residues long. Trimming removed 4 bases at V and 0 bases at J, with 10 bases between. Germline lookup yields CDR1 MNHNS and CDR2 SASEGT. CDR3 bases: TGTGCCAGCAGTGGTGACCGGGGAGCCAAAAACATTCAGTACTTC. Its translation is CASSGDRGAKNIQYF.

This sequence joins TRBV7-2 and TRBJ2-3, with TRBD2 identical over 11 bases. The CDR3 covers 18 residues. Germline V gene lookup returns CDR1 SGHTA and CDR2 FQGNSA. The trim removed 2 bases at V and 3 bases at J, leaving 10 bases unmatched. CDR3 amino acids: CASSLRSPGLAETDTQYF. CDR3 nucleotide sequence: TGTGCCAGCAGCTTAAGGTCACCGGGACTAGCGGAAACAGATACGCAGTATTTT.

V and J are TRBV7-9 and TRBJ2-1, with unresolved D. The V and J ends lost 1 base and 6 bases respectively, with 10 bases between them. CDR1 is SEHNR and CDR2 is FQNEAQ in the germline V gene (reference sequence). The CDR3 covers 14 residues. The CDR3 nucleotides are TGTGCCAGCAGCTTAGAACCACAGCTCAATGAGCAGTTCTTC. Its translation is CASSLEPQLNEQFF. Together with reference TRBV7-9 and TRBJ2-1, the CDR3 gives the full variable domain: DTGVSQNPRHKITKRGQNVTFRCDPISEHNRLYWYRQTLGQGPEFLTYFQNEAQLEKSRLLSDRFSAERPKGSFSTLEIQRTEQGDSAMYLCASSLEPQLNEQFFGPGTRLTVL.

The CDR3 protein is CASSLSGYPYEQYF. The CDR3 DNA reads as TGCGCCAGCAGCTTGTCAGGGTACCCCTACGAGCAGTACTTC. This chain links TRBV5-1 with TRBJ2-7; D possibly corresponds to TRBD1 (5 bases). This CDR3 spans 14 amino acids. The germline V and J ends were trimmed by 1 base and 2 bases, with 10 bases remaining between them. Per germline, CDR1 SGHRS and CDR2 YFSETQ.

The V call is TRBV30, the J call TRBJ1-2, with a weak D call TRBD1 (6 bases). The CDR3 runs to 15 residues. CDR1 is GTSNPN and CDR2 is SVGIG in the germline V gene (reference sequence). With 0 bases removed from V and 7 bases from J, the gap between germline ends came to 18 bases. The CDR3 protein is CAWSVRTARSGGYTF. CDR3 DNA: TGTGCCTGGAGTGTAAGGACAGCCCGATCGGGTGGCTACACCTTC.

This chain joins TRBV6-1 and TRBJ2-2; 8 bases line up with TRBD1. The V and J ends lost 6 bases and 4 bases, in that order; junction bases with no gene match: 10. Germline V gene sequence: CDR1 MNHNS, CDR2 SASEGT. CDR3 size: 16 residues. Here the CDR3 DNA reads TGTGCCAGCAGGCCACCCGGTACAGGGGGCACCGGGGAGCTGTTTTTT. Its protein is CASRPPGTGGTGELFF.

In this sample, this clonotype turned up a few times. The chain carries TRBV6-2 or TRBV6-3 and TRBJ2-5, with 12 bases lining up with TRBD1. The trim removed 6 bases at V and 5 bases at J, leaving 7 bases unmatched. Germline CDR1 reads MNHEY; CDR2 reads SVGEGT. The CDR3 has 15 amino acids. The CDR3 reads CASRGQGARGETQYF. Written as DNA, the CDR3 is TGTGCCAGCAGGGGACAGGGGGCTAGAGGGGAGACCCAGTACTTC.

The CDR3 region is CASSSRHRSLYEQYF. As DNA, the CDR3 is TGTGCCAGCAGCTCCCGACACAGAAGCCTCTACGAGCAGTACTTC. This chain connects TRBV7-2 to TRBJ2-7; D not resolved. CDR3 length: 15 residues. V was pared by 4 bases and J by 3 bases, with 16 bases between. The germline V gene has CDR1 SGHTA and CDR2 FQGNSA.

V and J are TRBV6-5 and TRBJ2-1; 7 nucleotides line up with TRBD1. The CDR3 spans 17 residues. The germline V gene has CDR1 MNHEY and CDR2 SVGAGI. Trimming took 0 bases from V and 7 from J; bases not matched to a gene: 12. In DNA, the CDR3 is TGTGCCAGCAGTTACTCGATACAGAAGGGGGCGCGAAATGAGCAGTTCTTC. It translates to CASSYSIQKGARNEQFF.

The chain couples TRBV6-2 or TRBV6-3 to TRBJ2-3, with D perhaps matching TRBD1 or TRBD2 (5 bases each). CDR1 MNHEY and CDR2 SVGEGT come from the germline V gene. V was cut by 8 bases and J by 5 bases, with 14 bases left in between. This CDR3 is 13 amino acids long. The chain's CDR3 is CASVGGAIDTQYF. The CDR3 region has the DNA TGTGCCAGCGTTGGGGGAGCAATAGATACGCAGTATTTT.

The rearrangement links TRBV12-3 or TRBV12-4 to TRBJ2-7, with 8 bases identical to TRBD1. After removal of 4 bases from V and 2 bases from J, the junction contained 7 bases not matched to a gene. The CDR3 extends over 15 amino acids. This CDR3 reads CASSYRRQGPYEQYF. CDR3 bases: TGTGCCAGCAGTTATCGGCGACAGGGGCCCTACGAGCAGTACTTC.

This chain links TRBV20-1 with TRBJ1-1; no reliable D call. The germline V gene has CDR1 DFQATT and CDR2 SNEGSKA (reference sequence). This CDR3 has 13 amino acids. The V gene lost 1 base and the J gene lost 1 base, with 7 bases spanning the gap. CDR3 region: CSARGQPNTEAFF. In nucleotides, the CDR3 is TGCAGTGCTAGAGGCCAGCCGAACACTGAAGCTTTCTTT.

The gene calls are TRBV6-1 and TRBJ2-1; D is uncertain. The CDR3 has 13 residues. Germline CDR1 and CDR2: MNHNS and SASEGT. Trimming took 7 bases from V and 5 from J, leaving 12 bases between them. This CDR3 is CASKVETDNEQFF. The CDR3 DNA reads as TGTGCCAGCAAGGTCGAAACGGACAATGAGCAGTTCTTC.

This clonotype was seen only a few times. The chain has TRBV12-3 or TRBV12-4 and TRBJ2-2; D unclear. The CDR3 spans 11 residues. The V end lost 4 bases, the J end lost 5 bases, and 2 bases lay between the germline ends. The CDR3 reads CASSYTGELFF. The CDR3 coding sequence is TGTGCCAGCAGTTATACCGGGGAGCTGTTTTTT.

The rearrangement joins TRBV18 to TRBJ2-1; possible D gene TRBD2, 5 bases. V lost 0 bases and J lost 3, with 15 bases in between. CDR1 is KGHSH, CDR2 LQKENI, per germline. This CDR3 has 17 residues. The CDR3 here is CASSPPVGNLNYNEQFF. CDR3 in DNA: TGTGCCAGCTCACCACCCGTCGGGAATTTAAACTACAATGAGCAGTTCTTC.

A few counts support this clonotype. The chain employs TRBV2 and TRBJ2-5, with 11 nucleotides matching TRBD2. Germline assignment: CDR1 SNHLY and CDR2 FYNNEI. CDR3 length: 15 residues. Trimming at V came to 6 bases and at J to 2 bases, leaving 5 bases not matched to a gene. For the CDR3, the DNA is TGTGCCAGCAGAGCCCGACTAGCGGGACAAGAGACCCAGTACTTC. Translating it yields CASRARLAGQETQYF. The whole variable domain, remainder taken from reference TRBV2 and TRBJ2-5, is EPEVTQTPSHQVTQMGQEVILRCVPISNHLYFYWYRQILGQKVEFLVSFYNNEISEKSEIFDDQFSVERPDGSNFTLKIRSTKLEDSAMYFCASRARLAGQETQYFGPGTRLLVL.

This clonotype was detected only a few times. The rearrangement joins TRBV7-2 to TRBJ2-5, with a tentative D call TRBD2 (6 bases). The V gene's germline CDR1 is SGHTA and CDR2 FQGNSA. CDR3 size: 15 residues. The germline V and J ends were trimmed by 5 bases and 5 bases, with 18 bases remaining between them. The CDR3 sequence: CASSPYTGEEETQYF. The CDR3 DNA reads TGTGCCAGCAGCCCGTACACGGGGGAGGAGGAGACCCAGTACTTC.